Listed here is a single T cell receptor beta chain. Its target is unknown. Profiling relied on immunoSEQ multiplex PCR, and the TCRdb table lists in-frame clones only, not all of them. The profile covers some 130,000 clones, with 92% appearing a single time and less than 3.5% taken by the ten largest. The data belong to a study of T cell responses to AZD1222 COVID-19 vaccine. The study, taken as a whole, reports: It was only after the peak T cell response that any repertoires were sampled.

The TCR sequence derives from an adult who received the AZD1222 COVID-19 vaccine. The source was peripheral blood, collected 28 days after the second AZD1222 dose.

This CDR3 is CASEQGYEQYF. The CDR3 coding sequence is TGTGCCAGCGAGCAAGGCTACGAGCAGTACTTC. This rearrangement joins TRBV25-1 to TRBJ2-7, with D unclear. V was shortened by 8 bases and J by 3 bases, with 8 bases between the two germline ends. The CDR3 runs 11 residues. Germline values: CDR1 MGHDK, CDR2 SYGVNS.